This paragraph covers one T cell receptor beta chain sequence. Its antigen is not identified. Generated by immunoSEQ multiplex PCR, the TCRdb table keeps only in-frame clones and is missing some. Here the sample spans about 1.1 million clones, about four fifths being singletons. The germline V gene encodes CDR1 GTSNPN and CDR2 SVGIG (reference sequence). With 1 base clipped from V and 11 bases from J, the junction kept 11 bases outside the gene matches. The CDR3 covers 14 residues. These data originate in a study of shared clonotypes between healthy human individuals. For the study at large: Donors had three CD4 naive, three CD4 memory, two CD8 naive and one CD8 memory plate apiece.

Findings and caveats of the study: The study generally estimated greater richness for naive than memory subsets. Among donors, the sharing of clonotypes was expected to be influenced by sequencing depth.

The receptor was isolated from a man aged 18 to 35 in good health. Some clones in this sample may be carry-over from other donors' samples. The chain uses TRBV30 and TRBJ1-1; 9 bases match TRBD1. The sequenced sample was memory CD4+ T cells from PBMCs. Specified subset: CD45RA-negative fraction. The chain's CDR3 is CAWSAPGQGFQAFF. The CDR3, as DNA: TGTGCCTGGAGTGCCCCGGGACAGGGATTTCAGGCTTTCTTT.